Listed below are T cell receptor beta chains from one sample, sequenced in a study of OX40 agonist ivuxolimab in advanced cancers. Clones were sequenced by immunoSEQ multiplex PCR, and TCRdb holds only the in-frame ones, with some missing. The table includes 75,000 to 90,000 clones, approximately 90% detected once. Sequencing was performed on CD4+ or CD8+ T cells sorted from blood, taken in a trial of the OX40 agonist ivuxolimab. The receptors stem from an adult with an advanced solid tumor such as melanoma, head and neck, liver or kidney cancer. Each CDR3 is given with its conserved first and last residue. The size of a clone is reported for some rows only, either as once, few or many, or as a class for expanded clones.

CDR3: CASSPGTEIYEQYF; size: .; V: TRBV4-2
CDR3: CASSTSQGNGYTF; size: .; V: TRBV11-3
CDR3: CASSVGPSGNNEQFF; size: .; V: TRBV9
CDR3: CASSQGPDMNTEAFF; size: .; V: TRBV4-3
CDR3: CASSRAGLAGGLSASYNEQFF; size: .; V: TRBV19
CDR3: CASSRTGGVGQETQYF; size: .; V: TRBV7-2
CDR3: CAISEVGGQGAHEKLFF; size: .; V: TRBV10-3
CDR3: CASPTGTSLRRSGELFF; size: once; V: TRBV7-2
CDR3: CASTVGGNYGYTF; size: few; V: TRBV28
CDR3: CASKLDRASPGQPQHF; size: .; V: TRBV19
CDR3: CASSPTGPYEQYF; size: .; V: TRBV6-5
CDR3: CASSQTGQETQYF; size: .; V: TRBV5-8
CDR3: CASSPDRGETDTQYF; size: .; V: TRBV11-2
CDR3: CASASGGGDTQYF; size: .; V: TRBV6-4
CDR3: CASSPRVALSQETQYF; size: .; V: TRBV18
CDR3: CASSTRQGAGSPLHF; size: .; V: TRBV2
CDR3: CASSYSSGDSYEQYF; size: .; V: TRBV6-6
CDR3: CASSRNYEQYF; size: .; V: TRBV5-6
CDR3: CASSLSFGGGQYF; size: .; V: TRBV27
CDR3: CASSLGGLGGYGYTF; size: .; V: TRBV7-9
CDR3: CASSPMGQGQLTF; size: .; V: TRBV6-5
CDR3: CASSIRAGVRGGNQPQHF; size: .; V: TRBV19
CDR3: CASSLEGRALHF; size: few; V: TRBV28